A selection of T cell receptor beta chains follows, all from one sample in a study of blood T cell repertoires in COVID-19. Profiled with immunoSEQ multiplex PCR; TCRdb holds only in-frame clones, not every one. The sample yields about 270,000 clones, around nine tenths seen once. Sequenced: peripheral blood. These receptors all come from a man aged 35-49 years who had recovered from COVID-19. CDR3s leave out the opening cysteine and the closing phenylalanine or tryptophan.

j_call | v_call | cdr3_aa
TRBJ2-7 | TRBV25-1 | ASSPGGRFSSYEQY
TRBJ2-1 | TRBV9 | ASSVLPGTDYNEQF
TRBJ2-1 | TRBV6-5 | ASSRTSGTYEQF
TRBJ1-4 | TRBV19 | ASSLRTGYNEKLF
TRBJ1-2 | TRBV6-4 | ASSDGAGGYT
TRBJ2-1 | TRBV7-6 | ASSLGQGSGEQF
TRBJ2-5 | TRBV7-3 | ASSLRTGGGETQY
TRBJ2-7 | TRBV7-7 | ASSPNRTSGGAWSYEQY
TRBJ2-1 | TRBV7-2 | ASSLRGIYNEQF
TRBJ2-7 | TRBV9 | ASSTQGAGLVHEQY
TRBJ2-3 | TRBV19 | ASSKPLGAAQSTDTQY
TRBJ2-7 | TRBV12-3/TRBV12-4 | ASSLSPRQY